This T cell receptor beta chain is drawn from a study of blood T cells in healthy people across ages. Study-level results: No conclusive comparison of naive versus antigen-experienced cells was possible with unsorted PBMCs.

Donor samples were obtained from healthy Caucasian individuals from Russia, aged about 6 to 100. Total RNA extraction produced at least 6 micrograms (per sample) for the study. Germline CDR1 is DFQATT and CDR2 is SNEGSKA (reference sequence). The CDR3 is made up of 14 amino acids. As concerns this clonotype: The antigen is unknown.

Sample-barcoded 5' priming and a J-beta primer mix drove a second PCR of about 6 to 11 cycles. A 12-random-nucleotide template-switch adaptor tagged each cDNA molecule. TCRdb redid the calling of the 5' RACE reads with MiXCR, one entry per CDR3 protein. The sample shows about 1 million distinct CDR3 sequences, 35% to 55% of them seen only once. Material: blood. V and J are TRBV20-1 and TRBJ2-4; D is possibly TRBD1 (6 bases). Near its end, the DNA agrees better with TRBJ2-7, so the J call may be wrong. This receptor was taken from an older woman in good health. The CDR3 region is CSASGQTRLYEQYF. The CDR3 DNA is TGCAGTGCGAGTGGACAGACGCGACTATACGAGCAGTACTTC.